This TCR beta chain stems from a study of patients and donors after allogeneic stem cell transplantation. MiXCR, run by TCRdb on the RT-PCR reads, gives a single entry per CDR3 protein. The sample comprises some 2,900 distinct CDR3 sequences, approximately 5.6% of which are singletons, and approximately 15% rests with the top ten. Trimming shortened V by 6 bases and J by 4 bases, and 12 bases separated the two germline ends. CDR3 length equals 12 residues. Germline V CDR1 and CDR2: SQVTM, ANQGSEA. The sequenced sample was blood, either unsorted or a sorted T cell fraction (not recorded which). The TCR comes from a human donor who was either an allogeneic HSCT recipient or a stem cell or donor lymphocyte infusion donor (not recorded which). It is not recorded whose cells these are; they may come from a transplant donor. The chain recombines TRBV29-1 with TRBJ2-5, with a tentative D call TRBD1 (7 bases). CDR3 DNA sequence: TGCAGCGTCGGAGGGGGCGGAGAGACCCAGTACTTC. It translates to CSVGGGGETQYF.